This T cell receptor beta chain was recorded in a study of HIV-infected patients and healthy controls. Study results and limitations: Healthy controls carried many MAIT alpha-chain CDR3s, while HIV+ repertoires had few.

About this clonotype itself: No antigen is known for it.

All unsorted peripheral T cells were captured because whole blood was used without fractionation. Reverse transcription used about 500 ng RNA and constant-region primers for alpha and beta. Using multiplexing indices, alpha and beta chain libraries were generated apart by chain-specific third strand synthesis. TCRdb used MiXCR to reprocess the 5' RACE reads, holding one entry per CDR3 protein. Of 15,000 to 20,000 distinct CDR3 sequences in the sample, 8.9% are singletons; the top ten hold approximately 2.5%. Germline values: CDR1 SGHRS, CDR2 YFSETQ. After removal of 4 bases from V and 5 bases from J, the junction contained 9 bases not matched to a gene. This CDR3 has 15 residues.

Source material: blood. The chain combines TRBV5-1 with TRBJ1-3, with 7 bases that match TRBD1. The sequence was obtained from an adult in good health. The CDR3 protein is CASSEQQGTRNTIYF. The CDR3 region has the DNA TGCGCCAGCAGCGAACAACAGGGGACGCGAAACACCATATATTTT.